What follows describes a single TCR beta chain. The data derive from a study of blood T cell repertoires in COVID-19. For the study at large: Nucleic acid was either cDNA or gDNA, and it came from T cells, B-cell-depleted T cells, or PBMCs.

Enrolled through a virtual design, the participants were between about 18 and 100 years of age and came from about two dozen US areas. Cohorts were assigned according to the clinical history that participants reported. TCRdb keeps only in-frame clones here, not all; method: immunoSEQ multiplex PCR. The sample has around 230,000 clones; around 86% are singletons. The clonotype was recovered from a woman aged 35 to 49 with acute COVID-19. The sample consisted of PBMCs or T cells enriched from blood (not recorded which).

CDR3 DNA: TGTGCCAGCAGCCCCCTAAGGAGCTCCTACGAGCAGTACTTC. It encodes CASSPLRSSYEQYF. The chain recombines TRBV5-4 with TRBJ2-7; D not resolved. Trimming removed 4 bases from V and 0 bases from J, with 11 bases in between. Germline loops: CDR1 SGHNT, CDR2 YYREEE (reference sequence). The CDR3 runs 14 residues.